The source of this TCR beta chain is a study of T-cell reconstitution after alpha-beta-depleted transplantation in children. The CDR3 has 12 residues. The germline CDR1 and CDR2 sequences are DFQATT and SNEGSKA (reference sequence). J lost 11 bases, V lost 5 bases, and 8 bases had no gene match. The sample holds many counts of this clonotype. A TCRbeta library incorporating unique molecular identifiers was prepared. MiXCR was run by TCRdb on the PCR reads, yielding one entry per CDR3 protein. The profile covers about 230,000 distinct CDR3 sequences, with roughly 9% appearing a single time and around 6.2% taken by the ten largest.

This TCR was recovered from a human donor who donated a stem cell graft to a child with acute lymphoblastic leukemia. This sample comprised PBMCs from the stem cell graft donor, obtained from the stem cell graft. The genes are TRBV20-1 and TRBJ1-4; 7 nucleotides align to TRBD1. The CDR3 DNA reads TGCAGTGCTCGGGACAGAGGATGGAAACTGTTTTTT. It codes for CSARDRGWKLFF.